This is a list of T cell receptor beta chains from one sample in a study of T-cell memory formation after mild COVID-19. TCRdb itself ran the 5' RACE reads through MiXCR, one entry per CDR3 protein. The sample has roughly 410,000 distinct CDR3 sequences, roughly 24% seen once. Sequenced input: PBMCs or a T cell subset sorted from them (not recorded which). The source is an adult woman who had mild COVID-19 (a few samples of this study predate the infection). Cell type and time point are not known. Each CDR3 is given with its conserved first and last residue. The D gene is left open where the match is weak. A row's size may be missing; if present it is once, few, many or a size class.

cdr3_nt cdr3_aa v_call d_call j_call clone_size
TGCAGCGTCGGGACAGGGAAAGAGACCCAGTACTTC CSVGTGKETQYF TRBV29-1 TRBD1 TRBJ2-5 few
TGTGCCAGCAGTTATAGGGACAGGGACACTGAAGCTTTCTTT CASSYRDRDTEAFF TRBV6-6 TRBD1 TRBJ1-1 few
TGCGCCAGCAGCGTCCCCGGGCACCATGGGGATACGCAGTATTTT CASSVPGHHGDTQYF TRBV5-1 NA TRBJ2-3 few
TGTGCCAGCAGCGTAGGCGCGACATCGAACACTGAAGCTTTCTTT CASSVGATSNTEAFF TRBV9 NA TRBJ1-1 NA
TGCGCCAGCAGCCCGATGGACAGGGTGAACACTGAAGCTTTCTTT CASSPMDRVNTEAFF TRBV5-1 TRBD1 TRBJ1-1 NA
TGTGCCAGCCACCCCGGGATTGGGTCCTACAATGAGCAGTTCTTC CASHPGIGSYNEQFF TRBV7-3 NA TRBJ2-1 few
TGTGCCACACGGACAGGGCAGAGCTCCTATAATTCACCCCTCCACTTT CATRTGQSSYNSPLHF TRBV10-3 TRBD1 TRBJ1-6 NA
TGCGCCAGCAGCTCAGGGACAGGGCCGGGTCGGGACACTGAAGCTTTCTTT CASSSGTGPGRDTEAFF TRBV5-1 TRBD1 TRBJ1-1 NA
TGTGCCAGCAGCTTAGATGGCGGGGGGGCTGGAACTGAAGCTTTCTTT CASSLDGGGAGTEAFF TRBV7-6 NA TRBJ1-1 few
TGTGCCAGCAGCCCCCCTGGGAGTAGCGCTGGAGCTTTCTTT CASSPPGSSAGAFF TRBV7-9 NA TRBJ1-1 few
TGCGCCAGCAGCTCGGACAGCGGTCCCTATAATTCACCCCTCCACTTT CASSSDSGPYNSPLHF TRBV4-1 NA TRBJ1-6 NA
TGTGCCAGCATTTATCGTTTTAGCGGGGGCCAGACAGATACGCAGTATTTT CASIYRFSGGQTDTQYF TRBV21-1 NA TRBJ2-3 NA
TGCAGCGTTGCCTACAGGGTACCTGGCTACGAGCAGTACTTC CSVAYRVPGYEQYF TRBV29-1 NA TRBJ2-7 NA
TGTGCCAGCAGCCGTACTAGCGGGGGGGCAGGTGAGCAGTTCTTC CASSRTSGGAGEQFF TRBV12-3/TRBV12-4 TRBD2 TRBJ2-1 few
TGTGCCAGCAGCCCACGTGGGAGGGATAATTCACCCCTCCACTTT CASSPRGRDNSPLHF TRBV6-2/TRBV6-3 NA TRBJ1-6 NA
TGCAGTGCTAGAGATCTCGGCAGGACCTCCTACGAGCAGTACTTC CSARDLGRTSYEQYF TRBV20-1 NA TRBJ2-7 NA
TGTGCCAGCAGCCAAGATTTGGCGCGGACCGGGGAGCTGTTTTTT CASSQDLARTGELFF TRBV3-1 NA TRBJ2-2 few
TGTGCCAGCTCACCCACAGGGGGCGAAGTTTCTGGCTACACCTTC CASSPTGGEVSGYTF TRBV18 TRBD1 TRBJ1-2 NA
TGTGCCAGCATCCAGGGGGCGGGGAACTATGGCTACACCTTC CASIQGAGNYGYTF TRBV6-1 TRBD1 TRBJ1-2 once
TGTGCCAGCAGCTCCCCACTGGGGGCAGATACGCAGTATTTT CASSSPLGADTQYF TRBV9 NA TRBJ2-3 few
TGTGCCAGCTCACCACGCGTTTCGACAGGGGAGTTCTACAATGAGCAGTTCTTC CASSPRVSTGEFYNEQFF TRBV18 TRBD1 TRBJ2-1 NA
TGTGCCAGCAGTTACTCCAGGGACAGCTCACGCCTTGGCTACACCTTC CASSYSRDSSRLGYTF TRBV6-5 TRBD1 TRBJ1-2 NA
TGCGCCAGCAGCCAAGGTGGAAACCCCGGGACAGGGGGCTACGAGCAGTACTTC CASSQGGNPGTGGYEQYF TRBV4-1 TRBD1 TRBJ2-7 NA
TGCAGTGTGCGGGACTGGACGGATAGCTCCTACGAGCAGTACTTC CSVRDWTDSSYEQYF TRBV20-1 NA TRBJ2-7 NA
TGTGCCAGCAGTGGGGACGGGGGACTAGCAAGGTACGAGCAGTACTTC CASSGDGGLARYEQYF TRBV2 TRBD2 TRBJ2-7 NA
TGCGCCAGCAGCGGGGGACGGACTCCTTACAATGAGCAGTTCTTC CASSGGRTPYNEQFF TRBV5-1 NA TRBJ2-1 NA
TGTGCCAGCAGCTTGGAGGCCGTAAGCTCCTACAATGAGCAGTTCTTC CASSLEAVSSYNEQFF TRBV11-1 NA TRBJ2-1 NA
TGCGCCAGCAGCTACTCGAGGGACAGTTCCAGGTCCTATTTT CASSYSRDSSRSYF TRBV5-1 TRBD1 TRBJ1-3 NA
TGTGCCAGCAGCTTAGCTTCCCAAATGAACACTGAAGCTTTCTTT CASSLASQMNTEAFF TRBV7-2 NA TRBJ1-1 NA
TGTGCCACCAGTGGCCCTGATGGTCAGCCCCAGCATTTT CATSGPDGQPQHF TRBV24-1 NA TRBJ1-5 NA
TGTGCCACCAACCAAGGAGATCAGCCCCAGCATTTT CATNQGDQPQHF TRBV24-1 NA TRBJ1-5 few